Shown below are 27 T cell receptor beta chains from a single sample sequenced in a study of Graves' ophthalmopathy and Graves' hyperthyroidism. RNA transcripts provided the template for amplifying TCR beta CDR3 regions. RT-PCR was first run with HTBI primers, then multiplex PCR in a second round. TCRdb reprocessed the multiplex PCR reads with MiXCR, giving one entry per CDR3 protein. In the table there are 580,000 or so distinct CDR3 sequences, 35% to 40% of which are singletons. Material: peripheral blood or thyroid tissue (not recorded which). All receptors come from an adult man with Graves' hyperthyroidism.

The chain joins TRBV2 to TRBJ1-2; TRBD1 agrees at 10 bases. This CDR3 has 15 residues. J gave up 3 bases and V 5 bases, and 6 bases lay outside the gene matches. Germline V CDR1 and CDR2: SNHLY, FYNNEI. In nucleotides, the CDR3 is TGTGCCAGCAGTTTCCTAGGACAGGGGGACTATGGCTACACCTTC. This codes for CASSFLGQGDYGYTF.

A few counts support this clonotype. The chain is built from TRBV25-1 and TRBJ1-4, with D perhaps matching TRBD1 (5 bases). The CDR3 is made up of 15 amino acids. Germline V lookup: CDR1 MGHDK, CDR2 SYGVNS. Trimming removed 4 bases from V and 0 bases from J, with 9 bases in between. The CDR3 coding sequence is TGTGCCAGCAGTGGGGGGGAGACAACTAATGAAAAACTGTTTTTT. Translation gives CASSGGETTNEKLFF.

The chain links TRBV19 to TRBJ1-5; unclear D gene. Deletions cut 5 bases from V and 0 bases from J, with 14 bases between. CDR1 and CDR2 from the germline V gene are LNHDA and SQIVND (reference sequence). The CDR3 has 16 residues. This chain's CDR3 is CASSPVESPSNQPQHF. The CDR3 DNA reads TGTGCCAGTAGTCCAGTGGAGAGTCCTAGCAATCAGCCCCAGCATTTT.

On this clonotype itself: This may arise from a read error, as a much more abundant clone is one base away. The rearrangement links TRBV5-4 to TRBJ1-2, with D possibly matching TRBD1 (6 bases). CDR3 size: 17 residues. From germline, CDR1 is SGHNT and CDR2 YYREEE (reference sequence). The CDR3 loop is CTSSLDTGSLRDYGYTF. Here the CDR3 DNA reads TGTACCAGCAGCTTGGATACAGGGAGCTTACGCGACTATGGCTACACCTTC.

This clonotype was recorded only once. This chain joins TRBV5-1 and TRBJ2-7; 9 bases fit TRBD1. V shed 3 bases, J shed 4 bases, and the junction held 11 bases outside the gene matches. The CDR3 loop spans 16 amino acids. Germline assignment: CDR1 SGHRS and CDR2 YFSETQ. CDR3 amino acids: CASSSTMGTGRYEQYF. The CDR3 DNA is TGCGCCAGCAGCTCGACGATGGGGACAGGGCGATACGAGCAGTACTTC. The full variable domain, rest sourced from reference TRBV5-1 and TRBJ2-7, is KAGVTQTPRYLIKTRGQQVTLSCSPISGHRSVSWYQQTPGQGLQFLFEYFSETQRNKGNFPGRFSGRQFSNSRSEMNVSTLELGDSALYLCASSSTMGTGRYEQYFGPGTRLTVT.

The chain combines TRBV5-1 with TRBJ2-3; 9 bases match TRBD1. In germline, CDR1 is SGHRS, CDR2 YFSETQ. V shed 6 bases and J 2 bases; nucleotides not matched to a gene: 7. The CDR3 extends over 15 amino acids. CDR3 sequence (DNA): TGCGCCAGCATAGGCGGGACAGGGACCACAGATACGCAGTATTTT. This codes for CASIGGTGTTDTQYF.

In its sample, this clonotype was seen a few times. This chain links TRBV7-9 with TRBJ2-2, with 7 bases matching TRBD1. The CDR3 is made up of 15 amino acids. CDR1 SEHNR and CDR2 FQNEAQ come from the germline V gene (reference sequence). Trimming removed 2 bases from V and 4 bases from J; junction bases left unmatched: 4. The CDR3 region is CASSLMTGFTGELFF. The CDR3 DNA sequence: TGTGCCAGCAGCTTAATGACAGGGTTCACCGGGGAGCTGTTTTTT.

In its sample, this clonotype was seen many times. The rearrangement links TRBV12-5 to TRBJ1-2; D perhaps matches TRBD1 (5 bases). The V end lost 5 bases, the J end lost 3 bases, and 7 bases lay between the germline ends. There are 12 residues in the CDR3. CDR1 LGHNT and CDR2 FRNRAP come from the germline V gene. The CDR3 sequence: CASGDSYYGYTF. In DNA form, the CDR3 reads TGTGCTAGTGGTGACAGCTACTATGGCTACACCTTC.

The V and J genes are TRBV11-2 and TRBJ2-7; D remains ambiguous. With 3 bases removed from V and 0 bases from J, the gap between germline ends came to 12 bases. From germline, CDR1 is SGHAT and CDR2 FQNNGV. CDR3 length equals 15 residues. The CDR3 is CASSFYGLSSYEQYF. In nucleotides, the CDR3 is TGTGCCAGCAGCTTTTACGGGCTATCCTCCTACGAGCAGTACTTC.

The rearrangement uses TRBV9 and TRBJ2-3; D not resolved. Germline CDR1 SGDLS, CDR2 YYNGEE. Trimming left V 3 bases short and J 8 bases short, with 10 bases between. The CDR3 is 12 residues long. CDR3 bases: TGTGCCAGCAGCGCCGGAGAAGGTACGCAGTATTTT. Translating it yields CASSAGEGTQYF.

The chain joins TRBV7-6 to TRBJ2-2, with 9 bases matching TRBD2. Unmatched junction bases numbered 6, after V lost 6 bases and J lost 4 bases. Germline V gene sequence: CDR1 SGHVS, CDR2 FNYEAQ. The CDR3 is 15 residues long. The CDR3 bases are TGTGCCAGCAGGGAAGCGGGGGGTATCACCGGGGAGCTGTTTTTT. Amino acid sequence: CASREAGGITGELFF.

As to this clonotype: This may be a read error, as it is one base from a much larger clone. This chain links TRBV20-1 with TRBJ2-5, with a tentative D call TRBD2 (5 bases). The CDR3 is 16 amino acids. Trimming shortened V by 2 bases and J by 2 bases, and 18 bases separated the two germline ends. CDR1 is DFQATT, CDR2 SNEGSKA, per germline (reference sequence). In DNA, the CDR3 is TGCAGTGCTAGACGGGGTAATTCCCTCTTTCAAGAGACCCAGTACTTC. Its protein is CSARRGNSLFQETQYF.

The J gene is TRBJ2-1, the V gene TRBV10-2, with TRBD2 matching 8 bases. CDR1 is WSHSY, CDR2 SAAADI, per germline. This CDR3 has 19 residues. Trimming removed 0 bases from V and 9 bases from J; junction bases left unmatched: 19. The CDR3 loop reads CASSESIGQRTSFIGEQFF. The DNA of the CDR3 is TGCGCCAGCAGTGAGTCGATCGGACAGCGGACTAGCTTCATTGGTGAGCAGTTCTTC.

V gene TRBV29-1 combines with J gene TRBJ1-2; unclear D gene. Germline V gives CDR1 SQVTM, CDR2 ANQGSEA. The germline V and J ends were trimmed by 8 bases and 4 bases, with 14 bases remaining between them. This CDR3 comprises 12 residues. The CDR3 sequence: CSLMMDSYGYTF. CDR3 sequence (DNA): TGCAGCTTGATGATGGATTCCTATGGCTACACCTTC.

This clonotype came up many times. The V and J genes are TRBV2 and TRBJ2-5; D gene unclear. This CDR3 is built from 12 residues. Trimming cost V 5 bases and J 2 bases, with 6 bases left between them. Germline CDR1 and CDR2: SNHLY and FYNNEI. The CDR3 loop reads CASSYVQETQYF. In nucleotides, the CDR3 is TGTGCCAGCAGTTACGTTCAAGAGACCCAGTACTTC.

The chain is built from TRBV6-5 and TRBJ1-5, with D perhaps TRBD1 (6 bases). This CDR3 comprises 15 residues. V dropped 6 bases and J dropped 10 bases, with 22 bases sitting between them. Germline V lookup: CDR1 MNHEY, CDR2 SVGAGI. CDR3 protein: CASSSTGGGNSPQHF. CDR3 DNA sequence: TGTGCCAGCAGCTCCACGGGAGGGGGTAATTCACCCCAGCATTTT.

This clonotype was found a few times. The CDR3 DNA is TGCAGTGCTAGGAAGGGGCTGGGCAGGGAGCAGGAGACCCAGTACTTC. It is translated as CSARKGLGREQETQYF. The V and J genes are TRBV20-1 and TRBJ2-5; D may correspond to TRBD1 or TRBD2 (5 bases each). CDR3 length: 16 residues. The V and J ends lost 3 bases and 5 bases respectively, with 22 bases between them. CDR1 is DFQATT and CDR2 is SNEGSKA in the germline V gene (reference sequence).

This clonotype occurred a few times. This may come from a read error, since a much larger clone is one base off. CDR3 DNA: TGTGCCAGCAGCCCGCAGGGTGGGGGGAACACTGGAGCTTTCTTT. It yields the protein CASSPQGGGNTGAFF. The V call is TRBV7-2, the J call TRBJ1-1, with D maybe TRBD1 (5 bases). From germline, CDR1 is SGHTA and CDR2 FQGNSA. This CDR3 is 15 amino acids long.

The genes are TRBV9 and TRBJ2-5; D may be TRBD1 or TRBD2 (6 bases each). Germline V CDR1 and CDR2: SGDLS, YYNGEE. This CDR3 has 14 amino acids. The ends were cut back, 0 bases at V and 4 bases at J, with 10 bases in the middle. The CDR3 DNA is TGTGCCAGCAGCGTAGAGGGGGGAGGAGAGACCCAGTACTTC. Translating it yields CASSVEGGGETQYF.

This clonotype was observed a few times. The rearrangement uses TRBV6-5 and TRBJ1-5; 7 bases are a match to TRBD1. Germline V gives CDR1 MNHEY, CDR2 SVGAGI. The J segment lost 0 bases and the V segment lost 2 bases, leaving 7 bases of the junction unmatched. There are 17 residues in the CDR3. CDR3 DNA: TGTGCCAGCAGTTACCCGGGACAGCAGTATAGCAATCAGCCCCAGCATTTT. As protein: CASSYPGQQYSNQPQHF.

The chain recombines TRBV20-1 with TRBJ1-4, with a possible D match to TRBD1 (6 bases). With 3 bases removed from V and 7 bases from J, the gap between germline ends came to 12 bases. The CDR3 length is 13 residues. Looked up from germline, CDR1 is DFQATT and CDR2 is SNEGSKA (reference sequence). CDR3 protein: CSARYRVGEKLFF. The DNA for the CDR3 is TGCAGTGCTAGGTACAGGGTCGGTGAAAAACTGTTTTTT.

The chain employs TRBV2 and TRBJ2-5; 12 bases align to TRBD2. This CDR3 spans 15 amino acids. Trimming took 4 bases from V and 4 from J; bases not matched to a gene: 4. Germline assignment: CDR1 SNHLY and CDR2 FYNNEI. In DNA, the CDR3 is TGTGCCAGCAGTGCGACTAGCGGGAGTCGAGAGACCCAGTACTTC. As protein: CASSATSGSRETQYF.

This clonotype appeared many times. One end of the junction fails to match germline, which may point to a read error. The chain couples TRBV6-6 to TRBJ1-5; D is uncertain. The germline V gene has CDR1 MNHNY and CDR2 SVGAGI (reference sequence). This CDR3 spans 15 amino acids. As DNA, the CDR3 is TGTGCCAGCAGTGGAGAACGGGGTTACAATCGGCCCCAGCATTTT. Amino acid sequence: CASSGERGYNRPQHF.

This clonotype occurred a few times. This chain connects TRBV15 to TRBJ2-3; 12 bases align to TRBD2. The germline V gene has CDR1 LNHNV and CDR2 YYDKDF (reference sequence). The CDR3 is made up of 15 amino acids. J was trimmed by 4 bases and V by 1 base; bases with no gene match: 0. CDR3 sequence (DNA): TGTGCCACCAGCAGAGCTAGCGGGGGGGCAGATACGCAGTATTTT. Its translation is CATSRASGGADTQYF.

This clonotype was found a few times. V and J are TRBV20-1 and TRBJ2-5; D gene ambiguous. The CDR3 is 10 amino acids. Trimming shortened V by 1 base and J by 7 bases, and 4 bases separated the two germline ends. Germline CDR1 and CDR2: DFQATT and SNEGSKA (reference sequence). CDR3 sequence: CSARAGTQYF. The CDR3 coding sequence is TGCAGTGCTAGAGCGGGGACCCAGTACTTC.

The chain links TRBV29-1 to TRBJ2-7, with a weak D call TRBD2 (5 bases). Trimming took off 8 bases at V and 6 bases at J, with 14 bases between the two ends. This CDR3 region has 11 residues. Germline V gene sequence: CDR1 SQVTM, CDR2 ANQGSEA. CDR3 DNA sequence: TGCAGCTTGCAGGTAGCGAGCGAGCAGTACTTC. This codes for CSLQVASEQYF.

The gene calls are TRBV2 and TRBJ2-7; TRBD1 matches at 10 bases. With V trimmed by 8 bases and J by 3 bases, 7 bases remained unmatched. The germline V gene encodes CDR1 SNHLY and CDR2 FYNNEI. The CDR3 sequence is 14 residues long. This CDR3 is CASRARTGGYEQYF. For the CDR3, the DNA is TGTGCCAGCCGGGCAAGGACAGGGGGCTACGAGCAGTACTTC.